These T cell receptor beta chains were read from a single sample in a study of untreated major depressive disorder. The repertoire was sequenced with immunoSEQ multiplex PCR; TCRdb's copy has only in-frame clones and lacks some. The sample comprises about 20,000 clones, about 89% of which are singletons, and 4.5% to 6.5% rests with the top ten. Specimen: CD4+ T cells from PBMCs. Receptors were obtained from a woman younger than 45 in good health. The CDR3 runs from the conserved cysteine through the conserved F or W. The order of the fields is J gene, D gene, V gene, clone size, CDR3 DNA, CDR3 protein. D genes are given only for firm matches. Not all rows give a size; the values are once, few, many and, for expanded clones, a class.

>TRBJ1-1|TRBD1|TRBV10-3|NA
TGTGCCATAGGTCAGGGGGCTCGTGGGACCACTGAAGCTTTCTTT
CAIGQGARGTTEAFF
>TRBJ1-2|NA|TRBV7-8|NA
TGTGCCAGCAGCTTAGTCGCCGGTCCTAACTATGGCTACACCTTC
CASSLVAGPNYGYTF
>TRBJ1-3|NA|TRBV5-4|NA
TGTGCCAGCAGCGTGGACGGCGCCACACGACGGGGGGGAAACACCATATATTTT
CASSVDGATRRGGNTIYF
>TRBJ1-3|TRBD1|TRBV28|NA
TGTGCCAGCAGACGGACAGGGAGAAACACCATATATTTT
CASRRTGRNTIYF
>TRBJ1-6|TRBD1|TRBV4-3|NA
TGCGCCAGCAGCCAAGACTGGACAGGGTGGGATTCACCCCTCCACTTT
CASSQDWTGWDSPLHF
>TRBJ2-5|TRBD1|TRBV2|NA
TGTGCCAGCCTCCGGGACAGGGTGCGTCAAGAGACCCAGTACTTC
CASLRDRVRQETQYF
>TRBJ1-1|NA|TRBV11-1|NA
TGTGCCAGCAGCTTTCTGGGTGATGAAGCTTTCTTT
CASSFLGDEAFF
>TRBJ2-5|TRBD2|TRBV30|NA
TGTGCCCATAAACGTGGGGGGGGAGAGACCCAGTACTTC
CAHKRGGGETQYF
>TRBJ2-7|NA|TRBV5-6|once
TGTGCCAGCAGCGTAACACTGGGCTCCTACGAGCAGTACTTC
CASSVTLGSYEQYF
>TRBJ1-5|NA|TRBV28|NA
TGTGCCAGCAGCACCGGCGGGAATAGCAATCAGCCCCAGCATTTT
CASSTGGNSNQPQHF
>TRBJ2-2|NA|TRBV5-6|NA
TGTGCCAGCAGCTTGGCGGGCAGGGGAAACACCGGGGAGCTGTTTTTT
CASSLAGRGNTGELFF
>TRBJ1-2|NA|TRBV6-5|NA
TGTGCCAGCAGCGGACTGGGCGGAGGTAACTATGGCTACACCTTC
CASSGLGGGNYGYTF
>TRBJ2-5|TRBD2|TRBV7-3|NA
TGTGCCAGCAGCCCTAAGACTAGCGCCGAGACCCAGTACTTC
CASSPKTSAETQYF
>TRBJ1-6|NA|TRBV7-8|NA
TGTGCCAGCAGCTTAGTTGGGCAGCTACTCCACTTT
CASSLVGQLLHF
>TRBJ1-2|TRBD1|TRBV6-4|NA
TGTGCCAGCAGTGGGACAGGGGGCGGCGGCTACACCTTC
CASSGTGGGGYTF
>TRBJ1-5|NA|TRBV7-9|NA
TGTGCCAGCAGCCAAGGCACAGGACGCAATCAGCCCCAGCATTTT
CASSQGTGRNQPQHF
>TRBJ1-1|NA|TRBV28|NA
TGTGCCAGCAGGTCGGGGGGGAACACTGAAGCTTTCTTT
CASRSGGNTEAFF
>TRBJ1-2|NA|TRBV5-4|NA
TGTGCCAGCAGCTTGGGGGGGGGCGAGGGCTACACCTTC
CASSLGGGEGYTF
>TRBJ1-2|NA|TRBV9|once
TGTGCCAGCAGCCCGAAATTAGGGGGTCTGTACTATGGCTACACCTTC
CASSPKLGGLYYGYTF
>TRBJ1-2|NA|TRBV27|NA
TGTGCCAGCAGAAGACAGGCCCTGGGGGGGAACTATGGCTACACCTTC
CASRRQALGGNYGYTF
>TRBJ2-1|NA|TRBV4-3|once
TGCGCCAGCAGCCAACCGACGGGGGCCGGGGGCACCAATGAGCAGTTCTTC
CASSQPTGAGGTNEQFF
>TRBJ1-4|NA|TRBV7-2|NA
TGTGCGACCAGGCGGTCGGGGCAGTCAGTTGAAAAACTGTTTTTT
CATRRSGQSVEKLFF
>TRBJ1-5|TRBD1|TRBV7-8|NA
TGTGCCAGCAGCCCACTACAGGGGTTAGAGCCCCAGCATTTT
CASSPLQGLEPQHF
>TRBJ1-5|NA|TRBV5-1|NA
TGCGCCAGCAGCTCATACTTAGGAGGTCGAATTACCCAGCATTTT
CASSSYLGGRITQHF
>TRBJ2-3|NA|TRBV9|NA
TGTGCCAGCAGCCTCCTGGGGATCCAAGGGGATACGCAGTATTTT
CASSLLGIQGDTQYF
>TRBJ1-2|NA|TRBV28|NA
TGTGCCAGCAGTTTACACGGGGGCTACACCTTC
CASSLHGGYTF
>TRBJ1-3|NA|TRBV29-1|NA
TGCAGCGTTGGTCTGGGGGACACCATATATTTT
CSVGLGDTIYF
>TRBJ1-1|NA|TRBV25-1|NA
TGTGCCAGCAGTGCCACGTCGGGGGCGAACACTGAAGCTTTCTTT
CASSATSGANTEAFF
>TRBJ1-1|TRBD1|TRBV30|few
TGTGCCTGGATTACGCGGGGACAGGGGGTTCGGGCTTTCTTT
CAWITRGQGVRAFF
>TRBJ2-2|NA|TRBV29-1|NA
TGCAGCGTTGAGAAGGCGAGGGGGACCGGGGAGCTGTTTTTT
CSVEKARGTGELFF
>TRBJ1-6|TRBD1|TRBV30|NA
TGTGCCTGGAACGGACAGGCCCCTAATTCACCCCTCCACTTT
CAWNGQAPNSPLHF
>TRBJ2-5|NA|TRBV5-1|NA
TGCGCCAGCAGCTTGGGTATGGGGACGGGGACCCAGTACTTC
CASSLGMGTGTQYF
>TRBJ2-2|NA|TRBV7-6|NA
TGTGCCAGCAGCTCCAGAGGGGGGGTCCCGGGGGCCGGGGAGCTGTTTTTT
CASSSRGGVPGAGELFF
>TRBJ1-2|TRBD1|TRBV28|NA
TGTGCCAGCAGTTTACCCGGACAGGGTATCTATGGCTACACCTTC
CASSLPGQGIYGYTF
>TRBJ2-4|TRBD2|TRBV7-2|NA
TGTGCCAGCAGCTTAGTTAGCGGGGGTTTCCGTCAGTACTTC
CASSLVSGGFRQYF
>TRBJ1-2|NA|TRBV7-2|NA
TGTGCCAGCAGCCCCTACGGACGTAACTATGGCTACACCTTC
CASSPYGRNYGYTF
>TRBJ1-3|NA|TRBV5-8|once
TGTGCCAGCAGGAGTAGGAAGGGGCTTATCGGAAACACCATATATTTT
CASRSRKGLIGNTIYF
>TRBJ2-7|NA|TRBV4-1|few
TGCGCCAGCAGCCAACAAGGGGGGTACGAGCAGTACTTC
CASSQQGGYEQYF
>TRBJ1-6|NA|TRBV5-1|NA
TGCGCCAGCAGGGACACGAGGAGCTCCTATAATTCACCCCTCCACTTT
CASRDTRSSYNSPLHF
>TRBJ2-1|TRBD2|TRBV7-2|NA
TGTGCCAGCAGCTTAGGTCCAGCGGGGGGCTACAATGAGCAGTTCTTC
CASSLGPAGGYNEQFF
>TRBJ2-7|TRBD1|TRBV18|once
TGTGCCAGCTCACCTGGGACAGGGCGCGAGCAGTACTTC
CASSPGTGREQYF
>TRBJ2-2|NA|TRBV28|NA
TGTGCCAGCAGTTTATCCCAGGTCTCCGGGGAGCTGTTTTTT
CASSLSQVSGELFF
>TRBJ2-3|TRBD1|TRBV5-1|NA
TGCGCCAGCAGCTTGGGCGACAGGGCCGGCACAGATACGCAGTATTTT
CASSLGDRAGTDTQYF
>TRBJ1-5|NA|TRBV21-1|NA
TGTGCCAGCAGTCACGGGGGGCTGAGGGGGCAGCCCCAGCATTTT
CASSHGGLRGQPQHF
>TRBJ1-5|NA|TRBV10-3|once
TGTGCCATCAGTGAGTCGGGGCAGGTTGAGGGGCAGCCCCAGCATTTT
CAISESGQVEGQPQHF
>TRBJ1-3|NA|TRBV19|NA
TGTGCCAGTTTTGGGCTTCACTCTGGAAACACCATATATTTT
CASFGLHSGNTIYF
>TRBJ1-1|NA|TRBV4-1|NA
TGCGCCAGCAGCCATCTCGGGGAGGGGACGATGAACACTGAAGCTTTCTTT
CASSHLGEGTMNTEAFF
>TRBJ1-2|TRBD1|TRBV28|few
TGTGCCAGCAGCCAGACAGGGGGCTATGGCTACACCTTC
CASSQTGGYGYTF
>TRBJ2-1|NA|TRBV19|NA
TGTGCCAGTGGAGGGGCTGGGGGTGAGCAGTTCTTC
CASGGAGGEQFF
>TRBJ2-2|NA|TRBV4-3|NA
TGCGCCAGCAGCCAATTAGGGGCTAGCGAGCACACCGGGGAGCTGTTTTTT
CASSQLGASEHTGELFF
>TRBJ1-2|TRBD1|TRBV13|NA
TGTGCCAGCAGCTTGAGGACAGGGAGAGGCTACACCTTC
CASSLRTGRGYTF
>TRBJ1-1|NA|TRBV7-2|NA
TGTGCCAGCAGCAGGGGCCGGAAAACTGAAGCTTTCTTT
CASSRGRKTEAFF
>TRBJ1-3|NA|TRBV6-5|NA
TGTGCCAGCGGAAACTCCTGGAGCTCTGGAAACACCATATATTTT
CASGNSWSSGNTIYF
>TRBJ2-7|TRBD1|TRBV27|few
TGTGCCAGCGGGGGACAGGGGAACCGCTGGCACGAGCAGTACTTC
CASGGQGNRWHEQYF